The 32 T cell receptor beta chains below come from one sample, sequenced in a study of T cells in Graves' hyperthyroidism and ophthalmopathy (dated by TCRdb to the late 2010s). Library preparation was by multiplex PCR. Sequencing instrument: Illumina HiSeq 2000. The TCR beta CDR3 regions were amplified from the RNA transcripts. For the first round of RT-PCR on the TCR CDR3, the HTBI primer set was used together with the Qiagen OneStep RT-PCR kit. Using fastp at Q25 and MiXCR, TCRdb reprocessed the public reads and kept productive beta chains. Each entry is one CDR3 protein sequence, shown with its most common DNA and genes. The sample data list about 510,000 distinct CDR3 sequences, and around 43% of these were observed just once. Of the sample, 44% is held by the ten largest clones. The sequenced material came from peripheral blood or thyroid tissue (not recorded which). Receptors were obtained from an adult woman with Graves' disease, either hyperthyroidism or ophthalmopathy (not recorded which).

The chain uses TRBV29-1 and TRBJ2-1, with 9 bases identical to TRBD1. J was trimmed by 4 bases and V by 3 bases; bases with no gene match: 10. Germline lookup yields CDR1 SQVTM and CDR2 ANQGSEA. The CDR3 is made up of 16 amino acids. As DNA, the CDR3 is TGCAGCGTTGAGGGACAGGGCCTGGGGGGGTACAATGAGCAGTTCTTC. Translation gives CSVEGQGLGGYNEQFF.

This clonotype was seen at least ten times. DNA of the CDR3: TGTGCCAGCAGCTTAGCGGGCTCTCAAGAGACCCAGTACTTC. It is translated as CASSLAGSQETQYF. The chain couples TRBV7-9 to TRBJ2-5; D gene unclear. V was pared by 0 bases and J by 2 bases, with 7 bases between. Germline loops: CDR1 SEHNR, CDR2 FQNEAQ (reference sequence). CDR3 length: 14 residues.

The chain combines TRBV29-1 with TRBJ2-5, with a weak D call TRBD2 (7 bases). Deletions cut 0 bases from V and 5 bases from J, with 22 bases between. Germline V gene lookup returns CDR1 SQVTM and CDR2 ANQGSEA. The CDR3 totals 17 residues. CDR3 DNA sequence: TGCAGCGTTGAAGAATTGGCAGGGGTAGGCGGGAGTGAGACCCAGTACTTC. This encodes CSVEELAGVGGSETQYF.

V usage is TRBV19 and J usage is TRBJ1-2, with a possible D match to TRBD1 (6 bases). Germline loops: CDR1 LNHDA, CDR2 SQIVND (reference sequence). The CDR3 is 13 amino acids. With 10 bases removed from V and 1 base from J, the gap between germline ends came to 13 bases. DNA of the CDR3: TGTGCCATAAGGACAGAAGATAACTATGGCTACACCTTC. The encoded protein is CAIRTEDNYGYTF.

This clonotype was found many times. The chain employs TRBV25-1 and TRBJ2-7; 8 nucleotides align to TRBD1. V trimming: 6 bases; J trimming: 0 bases; junction bases outside the gene matches: 4. Germline V gene data show CDR1 as MGHDK and CDR2 as SYGVNS. The CDR3 is made up of 14 amino acids. The CDR3 region has the DNA TGTGCCAGCAGACAGGGGGTGGGCTCCTACGAGCAGTACTTC. It is translated as CASRQGVGSYEQYF.

This chain uses TRBV24-1 with TRBJ1-2; D gene uncertain. Germline CDR1 KGHDR, CDR2 SFDVKD. Trimming removed 0 bases at V and 6 bases at J, with 7 bases between. The CDR3 contains 13 residues. CDR3 loop: CATSDLPRNGYTF. The CDR3 nucleotides read TGTGCCACCAGTGATTTGCCTCGCAATGGCTACACCTTC.

DNA for the CDR3: TGTGCCAGCAGCTTAGGAGCGGGGGGAGATCGGGAGACCCAGTACTTC. It codes for CASSLGAGGDRETQYF. V gene TRBV7-9 combines with J gene TRBJ2-5, with 9 bases identical to TRBD2. CDR1 and CDR2 from the germline V gene are SEHNR and FQNEAQ (reference sequence). V shed 1 base and J 5 bases; nucleotides not matched to a gene: 8. This CDR3 has 16 amino acids.

The chain recombines TRBV25-1 with TRBJ1-2, with D uncertain. This CDR3 has 13 amino acids. Germline V gene lookup returns CDR1 MGHDK and CDR2 SYGVNS. The V end lost 3 bases, the J end lost 7 bases, and 12 bases lay between the germline ends. CDR3 residues: CASSDPVSRGYTF. The CDR3 nucleotides are TGTGCCAGCAGTGACCCTGTAAGTCGTGGCTACACCTTC.

This clonotype was observed many times. The chain is built from TRBV7-2 and TRBJ2-2, with a weak D call TRBD1 (7 bases). Germline assignment: CDR1 SGHTA and CDR2 FQGNSA. V was cut by 5 bases and J by 13 bases, with 29 bases left in between. The CDR3 runs to 17 residues. The chain's CDR3 is CASSAMTGIHPSRGLFF. DNA for the CDR3: TGTGCCAGCAGCGCGATGACAGGGATCCATCCATCGCGGGGGCTGTTTTTT.

This sequence joins TRBV2 and TRBJ2-2; 11 bases line up with TRBD1. The germline CDR1 and CDR2 sequences are SNHLY and FYNNEI. CDR3 size: 16 residues. V was clipped by 5 bases and J by 4 bases; unmatched bases: 6. CDR3 bases: TGTGCCAGCAGTTCAAAGGGGACAGGGGGCACCGGGGAGCTGTTTTTT. This sequence encodes CASSSKGTGGTGELFF.

V gene TRBV15 combines with J gene TRBJ2-7; D is uncertain. In germline, CDR1 is LNHNV, CDR2 YYDKDF (reference sequence). This CDR3 spans 12 amino acids. Trimming shortened V by 0 bases and J by 5 bases, and 5 bases separated the two germline ends. The DNA of the CDR3 is TGTGCCACCAGCAGAGATGGCCACGAGCAGTACTTC. This translates into CATSRDGHEQYF. The variable domain in full, with the rest retrieved from reference TRBV15 and TRBJ2-7, is DAMVIQNPRYQVTQFGKPVTLSCSQTLNHNVMYWYQQKSSQAPKLLFHYYDKDFNNEADTPDNFQSRRPNTSFCFLDIRSPGLGDTAMYLCATSRDGHEQYFGPGTRLTVT.

This clonotype was counted a few times. The rearrangement uses TRBV7-9 and TRBJ2-1; D gene ambiguous. V was pared by 5 bases and J by 10 bases, with 21 bases between. Per the germline V gene, CDR1 is SEHNR and CDR2 is FQNEAQ (reference sequence). The CDR3 is 15 residues long. CDR3 sequence: CASSQDWSSNYEQFF. Here the CDR3 DNA reads TGTGCCAGCAGCCAAGATTGGTCCAGTAACTACGAGCAGTTCTTC.

Note on this clonotype: Because the CDR3 is missing its conserved closing phenylalanine or tryptophan, this is likely a read error. The rearrangement links TRBV10-2 to TRBJ1-1, with a possible D match to TRBD1 (6 bases). The V end was cut by 4 bases, the J end by 1 base, with 10 bases between. This CDR3 comprises 14 residues. Germline V lookup: CDR1 WSHSY, CDR2 SAAADI. CDR3 loop: CASSGRRGNTEAFL. The CDR3 DNA sequence: TGCGCCAGCAGTGGTCGCAGGGGGAACACTGAAGCTTTCCTT.

V is TRBV7-8 and J is TRBJ1-1, with unresolved D. Trimming pared 1 base from V and 3 bases from J, leaving 6 bases between. Germline loops: CDR1 SGHVS, CDR2 FQNEAQ. This CDR3 is 13 amino acids long. CDR3 sequence: CASSLGRHTEAFF. CDR3 DNA: TGTGCCAGCAGCTTAGGGAGACACACTGAAGCTTTCTTT.

The chain uses TRBV5-6 and TRBJ1-6; D gene unclear. The germline V gene encodes CDR1 SGHDT and CDR2 YYEEEE. CDR3 length: 14 residues. Deletions cut 0 bases from V and 9 bases from J, with 10 bases between. The CDR3 region is CASSLGGTISPLHF. Written as DNA, the CDR3 is TGTGCCAGCAGCTTGGGTGGTACAATTTCACCCCTCCACTTT.

This clonotype was observed at least ten times. The CDR3 is CASSVGRGNSPLHF. The CDR3 region has the DNA TGCGCCAGCAGTGTGGGCAGGGGAAATTCACCCCTCCACTTT. The V and J genes are TRBV5-1 and TRBJ1-6; possible D gene TRBD1, 6 bases. The germline gives CDR1 SGHRS, CDR2 YFSETQ. The CDR3 contains 14 residues. Trimming shortened V by 5 bases and J by 7 bases, and 13 bases separated the two germline ends.

This clonotype was recorded a few times. This rearrangement joins TRBV7-2 to TRBJ1-2; D remains ambiguous. This CDR3 spans 11 amino acids. V dropped 6 bases and J dropped 6 bases, with 8 bases sitting between them. CDR1 is SGHTA, CDR2 FQGNSA, per germline. CDR3 protein: CASSKEHGYTF. The CDR3 DNA reads as TGTGCCAGCAGTAAGGAGCATGGCTACACCTTC. The full variable domain, completed using reference TRBV7-2 and TRBJ1-2, is GAGVSQSPSNKVTEKGKDVELRCDPISGHTALYWYRQSLGQGLEFLIYFQGNSAPDKSGLPSDRFSAERTGGSVSTLTIQRTQQEDSAVYLCASSKEHGYTFGSGTRLTVV.

Worth noting for this clonotype: Since a much larger clone is just one base distant, this may be a read error. The chain carries TRBV7-9 and TRBJ1-5; 7 bases map to TRBD1. V trimming: 5 bases; J trimming: 5 bases; junction bases outside the gene matches: 9. The CDR3 has 15 residues. CDR1 is SEHNR and CDR2 is FQNEAQ in the germline V gene (reference sequence). CDR3 loop: CASSPGDRVYQPQHF. The CDR3 nucleotides are TGTGCCAGCAGCCCGGGGGACAGAGTGTATCAGCCCCAGCATTTT.

The sample holds one count of this clonotype. Because the CDR3 is missing its conserved closing phenylalanine or tryptophan, this is likely a read error. The DNA is omitted, as the CDR3 cannot be located on it reliably, and the CDR3 follows TCRdb's listing. The CDR3 sequence is CASSIPPGS. V is TRBV19 and J is TRBJ2-1; whether TRBD1, the table's D call, matches the DNA was not checked. The germline V gene has CDR1 LNHDA and CDR2 SQIVND (reference sequence). The CDR3 has 9 residues if both end residues are counted.

This clonotype was observed a few times. The J gene is TRBJ1-6, the V gene TRBV28; D not certain. V was clipped by 5 bases and J by 6 bases, with 14 bases between them. The CDR3 loop spans 15 amino acids. The germline gives CDR1 MDHEN, CDR2 SYDVKM. In DNA, the CDR3 is TGTGCCAGCAGTGGTCCAGGCTCAATTAATTCACCCCTCCACTTT. Translating gives CASSGPGSINSPLHF.

This clonotype was picked up many times. This chain joins TRBV7-9 and TRBJ1-4; no clear D gene. Trimming cost V 3 bases and J 8 bases, with 10 bases left between them. The CDR3 covers 13 residues. Germline V lookup: CDR1 SEHNR, CDR2 FQNEAQ (reference sequence). CDR3 in amino acids: CASSLLEGEKLFF. CDR3 nucleotides: TGTGCCAGCAGCTTGCTGGAAGGGGAAAAACTGTTTTTT.

The chain carries TRBV10-3 and TRBJ1-1, with 10 bases lining up with TRBD1. This CDR3 spans 15 amino acids. V lost 9 bases, J lost 10 bases, and 17 bases stayed unmatched. CDR1 and CDR2 from the germline V gene are ENHRY and SYGVKD. The CDR3 is CAISTALNRDRGAFF. CDR3 nucleotides: TGTGCCATATCTACCGCCTTAAACCGGGACAGGGGAGCTTTCTTT.

Remarks on this clonotype: One end of the junction does not line up with germline, which may come from a read error. The chain couples TRBV15 to TRBJ1-3; TRBD1 agrees at 10 bases. The CDR3 is 16 amino acids. Germline V gene lookup returns CDR1 LNHNV and CDR2 YYDKDF (reference sequence). The CDR3 is CATSRGGTGAGNAIYF. CDR3 DNA sequence: TGTGCCACCAGCAGAGGGGGGACAGGGGCTGGAAACGCCATATATTTT.

The J gene is TRBJ2-7, the V gene TRBV14; D might be TRBD2 (6 bases). With 4 bases removed from V and 4 bases from J, the gap between germline ends came to 17 bases. CDR1 and CDR2 (germline): SGHDN, FVKESK. The CDR3 spans 15 residues. The CDR3 reads CASSPEAGTFYEQYF. CDR3 sequence (DNA): TGTGCCAGCAGCCCCGAGGCGGGAACATTTTACGAGCAGTACTTC.

V gene TRBV25-1 combines with J gene TRBJ2-2; tentative D call: TRBD1 (6 bases). The germline V and J ends were trimmed by 1 base and 4 bases, with 19 bases remaining between them. The CDR3 consists of 18 residues. Germline V gives CDR1 MGHDK, CDR2 SYGVNS. The DNA for the CDR3 is TGTGCCAGCAGTGAATCGGGAATAACAGGGCGGTTCACCGGGGAGCTGTTTTTT. It is translated as CASSESGITGRFTGELFF.

This clonotype was observed many times. This sequence joins TRBV20-1 and TRBJ2-5; 9 nucleotides agree with TRBD2. The length of the CDR3 is 15 residues. Germline lookup yields CDR1 DFQATT and CDR2 SNEGSKA (reference sequence). Unmatched junction bases numbered 8, after V lost 2 bases and J lost 4 bases. CDR3 sequence (DNA): TGCAGTGCTAGACGTAGCGGGAGAGGGGCAGAGACCCAGTACTTC. It codes for CSARRSGRGAETQYF.

The V gene is TRBV7-2, the J gene TRBJ2-7; 9 bases are shared with TRBD2. The CDR3 totals 14 residues. The J segment lost 5 bases and the V segment lost 0 bases, leaving 2 bases of the junction unmatched. Germline assignment: CDR1 SGHTA and CDR2 FQGNSA. CDR3 loop: CASSLALAGDEQYF. The CDR3, as DNA: TGTGCCAGCAGCTTAGCGTTAGCGGGAGACGAGCAGTACTTC.

The sample holds many counts of this clonotype. The V gene is TRBV7-9, the J gene TRBJ2-2; D gene ambiguous. There are 15 residues in the CDR3. Germline CDR1 reads SEHNR; CDR2 reads FQNEAQ (reference sequence). Deletions cut 2 bases from V and 2 bases from J, with 9 bases between. The DNA of the CDR3 is TGTGCCAGCAGCTTACACTCAGCTAACACCGGGGAGCTGTTTTTT. Encoded protein: CASSLHSANTGELFF.

This clonotype was counted ten times or more. The chain recombines TRBV4-2 with TRBJ2-7; D may match TRBD1 or TRBD2 (7 bases each). Trimming left V 3 bases short and J 2 bases short, with 11 bases between. CDR3 length: 14 residues. Germline CDR1 reads LGHNA; CDR2 reads YNFKEQ. This CDR3 is CASSQAGGAYEQYF. The CDR3 region has the DNA TGTGCCAGCAGCCAGGCAGGGGGGGCCTACGAGCAGTACTTC.

The V call is TRBV7-9, the J call TRBJ1-2; D is undetermined. The CDR3 is 13 residues long. V lost 5 bases to trimming and J lost 8 bases, with 15 bases between them. CDR1 is SEHNR and CDR2 is FQNEAQ in the germline V gene (reference sequence). CDR3 nucleotides: TGTGCCAGCAGCCTAGAGCCCAAAATAGGCTACACCTTC. Encoded protein: CASSLEPKIGYTF.

The chain combines TRBV15 with TRBJ1-4; the D gene is possibly TRBD1 (6 bases). This CDR3 comprises 13 residues. The germline gives CDR1 LNHNV, CDR2 YYDKDF (reference sequence). Trimming took 9 bases from V and 4 from J, leaving 12 bases between them. The CDR3 DNA reads as TGTGCCACGACCAGGACAGATAATGAAAAACTGTTTTTT. Translating it yields CATTRTDNEKLFF.

This clonotype has a single count. This chain uses TRBV7-8 with TRBJ1-1, with 10 positions matching TRBD1. The CDR3 length is 18 residues. Germline lookup yields CDR1 SGHVS and CDR2 FQNEAQ. V shed 1 base, J shed 4 bases, and the junction held 12 bases outside the gene matches. Written as DNA, the CDR3 is TGTGCCAGCAGCTTAGGTCCATTGGGACAGGGGATTGGCACTGAAGCTTTCTTT. Amino acid sequence: CASSLGPLGQGIGTEAFF.